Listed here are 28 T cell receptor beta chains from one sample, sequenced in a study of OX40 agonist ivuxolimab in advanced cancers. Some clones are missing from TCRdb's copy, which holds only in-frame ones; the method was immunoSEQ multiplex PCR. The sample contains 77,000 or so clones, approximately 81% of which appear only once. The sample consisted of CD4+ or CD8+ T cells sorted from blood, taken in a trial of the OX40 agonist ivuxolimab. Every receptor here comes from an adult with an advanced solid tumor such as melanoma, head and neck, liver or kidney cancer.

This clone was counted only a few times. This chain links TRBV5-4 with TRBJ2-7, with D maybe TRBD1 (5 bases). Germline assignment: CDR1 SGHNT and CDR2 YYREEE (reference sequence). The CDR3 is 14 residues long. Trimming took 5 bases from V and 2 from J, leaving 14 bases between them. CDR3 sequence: CASSSTGAPYEQYF. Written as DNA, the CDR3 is TGTGCCAGCAGTTCGACTGGGGCCCCCTACGAGCAGTACTTC.

The CDR3 loop reads CASRKAGDEQYF. The CDR3 DNA sequence: TGCGCCAGCAGAAAAGCGGGCGACGAGCAGTACTTC. This chain connects TRBV5-1 to TRBJ2-7; a weak D match, TRBD2 (6 bases). CDR1 is SGHRS, CDR2 YFSETQ, per germline. V lost 5 bases, J lost 5 bases, and 11 bases lay in between. This CDR3 is 12 amino acids long.

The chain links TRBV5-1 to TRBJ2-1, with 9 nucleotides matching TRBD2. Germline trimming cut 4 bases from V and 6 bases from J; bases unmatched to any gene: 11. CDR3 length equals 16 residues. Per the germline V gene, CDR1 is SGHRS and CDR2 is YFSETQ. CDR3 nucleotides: TGCGCCAGCAGCCGCAACACCGGGACTAGCATCAATGAGCAGTTCTTC. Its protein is CASSRNTGTSINEQFF.

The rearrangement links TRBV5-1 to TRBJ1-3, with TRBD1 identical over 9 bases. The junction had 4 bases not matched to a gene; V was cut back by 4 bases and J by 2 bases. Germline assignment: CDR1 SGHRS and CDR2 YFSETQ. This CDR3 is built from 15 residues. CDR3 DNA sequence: TGCGCCAGCAGCCAGGGACAGGGCACTGGAAACACCATATATTTT. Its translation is CASSQGQGTGNTIYF.

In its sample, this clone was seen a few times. The CDR3 loop reads CASTLKTAEAFF. The CDR3 DNA reads as TGTGCCAGCACTTTAAAGACTGCCGAAGCTTTCTTT. V gene TRBV6-6 combines with J gene TRBJ1-1; D is undetermined. The CDR3 length is 12 residues. Germline V gene lookup returns CDR1 MNHNY and CDR2 SVGAGI (reference sequence). V shed 7 bases and J shed 8 bases, with 14 bases lying between them.

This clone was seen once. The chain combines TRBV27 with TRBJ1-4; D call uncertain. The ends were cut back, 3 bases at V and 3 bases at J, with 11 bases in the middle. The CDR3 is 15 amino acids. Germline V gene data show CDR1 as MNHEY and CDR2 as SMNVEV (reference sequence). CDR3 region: CASSLEWASNEKLFF. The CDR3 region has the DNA TGTGCCAGCAGTTTGGAATGGGCGTCTAATGAAAAACTGTTTTTT.

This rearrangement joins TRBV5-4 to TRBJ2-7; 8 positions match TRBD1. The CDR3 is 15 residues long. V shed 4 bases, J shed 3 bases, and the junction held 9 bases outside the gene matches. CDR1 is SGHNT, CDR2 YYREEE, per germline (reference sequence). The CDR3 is CASSLGTGSVYEQYF. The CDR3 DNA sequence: TGTGCCAGCAGCCTGGGGACAGGTAGTGTCTACGAGCAGTACTTC.

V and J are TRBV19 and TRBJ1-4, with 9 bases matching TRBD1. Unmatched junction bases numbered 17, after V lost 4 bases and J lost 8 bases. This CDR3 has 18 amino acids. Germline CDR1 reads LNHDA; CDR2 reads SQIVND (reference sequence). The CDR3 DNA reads TGTGCCAGTAGTAGTGATCCGGGACAGGGTACGGGTGAGGAAAAACTGTTTTTT. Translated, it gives CASSSDPGQGTGEEKLFF.

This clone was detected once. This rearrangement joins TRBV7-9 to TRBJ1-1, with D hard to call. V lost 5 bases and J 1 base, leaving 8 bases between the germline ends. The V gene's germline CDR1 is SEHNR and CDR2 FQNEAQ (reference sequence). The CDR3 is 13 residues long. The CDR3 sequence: CASSLKWNTEAFF. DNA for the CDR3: TGTGCCAGCAGCCTTAAGTGGAACACTGAAGCTTTCTTT.

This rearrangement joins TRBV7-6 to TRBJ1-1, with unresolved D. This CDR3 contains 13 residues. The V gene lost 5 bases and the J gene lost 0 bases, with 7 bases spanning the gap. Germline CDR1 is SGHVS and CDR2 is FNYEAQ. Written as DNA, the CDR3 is TGTGCCAGCAGCAGAAATCTGAACACTGAAGCTTTCTTT. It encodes CASSRNLNTEAFF. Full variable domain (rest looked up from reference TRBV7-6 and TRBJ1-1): GAGVSQSPRYKVTKRGQDVALRCDPISGHVSLYWYRQALGQGPEFLTYFNYEAQQDKSGLPNDRFSAERPEGSISTLTIQRTEQRDSAMYRCASSRNLNTEAFFGQGTRLTVV.

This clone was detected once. The chain's CDR3 is CAWIGQGIPSNTGELFF. The CDR3 bases are TGTGCCTGGATCGGACAGGGGATCCCCTCGAACACCGGGGAGCTGTTTTTT. The chain couples TRBV30 to TRBJ2-2, with 9 bases fitting TRBD1. CDR3 length: 17 residues. Germline V gene sequence: CDR1 GTSNPN, CDR2 SVGIG (reference sequence). V lost 4 bases and J lost 0; bases outside the gene matches: 9.

The CDR3 loop is CASSEYVMNTEAFF. CDR3 sequence (DNA): TGTGCCAGCAGTGAGTACGTCATGAACACTGAAGCTTTCTTT. The chain uses TRBV2 and TRBJ1-1; D is ambiguous. V was cut by 3 bases and J by 0 bases, with 8 bases left in between. Germline CDR1 is SNHLY and CDR2 is FYNNEI. There are 14 residues in the CDR3.

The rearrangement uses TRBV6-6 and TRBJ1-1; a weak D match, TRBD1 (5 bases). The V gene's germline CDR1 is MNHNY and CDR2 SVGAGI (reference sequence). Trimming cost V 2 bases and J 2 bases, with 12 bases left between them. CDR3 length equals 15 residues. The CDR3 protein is CASSYPGLGNTEAFF. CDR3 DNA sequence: TGTGCCAGCAGTTACCCGGGACTCGGAAACACTGAAGCTTTCTTT.

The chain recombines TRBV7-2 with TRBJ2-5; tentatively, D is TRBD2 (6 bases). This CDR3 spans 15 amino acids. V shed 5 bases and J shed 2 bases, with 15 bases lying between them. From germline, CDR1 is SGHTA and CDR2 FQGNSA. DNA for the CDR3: TGTGCCAGCAGCCAGAGACGGGGACTTCAAGAGACCCAGTACTTC. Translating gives CASSQRRGLQETQYF. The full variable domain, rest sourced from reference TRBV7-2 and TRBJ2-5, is GAGVSQSPSNKVTEKGKDVELRCDPISGHTALYWYRQSLGQGLEFLIYFQGNSAPDKSGLPSDRFSAERTGGSVSTLTIQRTQQEDSAVYLCASSQRRGLQETQYFGPGTRLLVL.

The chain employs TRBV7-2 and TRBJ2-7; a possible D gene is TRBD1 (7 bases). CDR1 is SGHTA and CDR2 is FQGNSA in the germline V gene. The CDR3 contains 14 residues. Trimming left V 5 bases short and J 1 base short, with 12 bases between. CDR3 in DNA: TGTGCCAGCAGCCCCCAGGGGGGTTCCTACGAGCAGTACTTC. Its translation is CASSPQGGSYEQYF.

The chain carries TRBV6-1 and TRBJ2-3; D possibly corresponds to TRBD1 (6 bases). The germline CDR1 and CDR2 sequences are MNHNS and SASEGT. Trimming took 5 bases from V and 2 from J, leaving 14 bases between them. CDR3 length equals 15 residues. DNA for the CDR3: TGTGCCAGCAGTTCATGGGACAAAAACACAGATACGCAGTATTTT. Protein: CASSSWDKNTDTQYF.

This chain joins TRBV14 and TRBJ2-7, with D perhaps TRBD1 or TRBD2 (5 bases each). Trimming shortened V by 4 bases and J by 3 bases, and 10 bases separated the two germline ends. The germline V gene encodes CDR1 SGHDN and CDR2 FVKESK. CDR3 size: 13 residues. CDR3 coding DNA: TGTGCCAGCAGCCCCGGGGCGGACTACGAGCAGTACTTC. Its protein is CASSPGADYEQYF.

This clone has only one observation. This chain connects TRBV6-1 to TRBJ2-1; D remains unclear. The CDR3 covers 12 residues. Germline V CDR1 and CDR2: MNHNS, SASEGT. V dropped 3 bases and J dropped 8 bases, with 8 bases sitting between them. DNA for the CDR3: TGTGCCAGCAGTGAGTCTGGGCATGAGCAGTTCTTC. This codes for CASSESGHEQFF.

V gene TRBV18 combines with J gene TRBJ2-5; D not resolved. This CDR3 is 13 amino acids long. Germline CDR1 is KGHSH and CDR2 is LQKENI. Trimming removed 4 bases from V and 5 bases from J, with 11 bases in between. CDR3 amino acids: CASSRSFGETQYF. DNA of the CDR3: TGTGCCAGCTCACGTTCTTTTGGCGAGACCCAGTACTTC.

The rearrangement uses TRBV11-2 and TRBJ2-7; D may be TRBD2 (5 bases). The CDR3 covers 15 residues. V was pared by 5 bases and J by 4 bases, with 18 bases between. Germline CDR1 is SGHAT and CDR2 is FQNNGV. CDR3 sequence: CASSHGRGPMYEQYF. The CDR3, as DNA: TGTGCCAGCAGCCACGGTCGGGGTCCCATGTACGAGCAGTACTTC.

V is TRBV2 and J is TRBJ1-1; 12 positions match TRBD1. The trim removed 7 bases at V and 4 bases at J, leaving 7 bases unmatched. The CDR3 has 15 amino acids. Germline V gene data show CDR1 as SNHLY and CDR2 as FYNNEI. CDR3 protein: CASKGQGAVGTEAFF. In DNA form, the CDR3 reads TGTGCCAGCAAGGGACAGGGGGCCGTTGGCACTGAAGCTTTCTTT.

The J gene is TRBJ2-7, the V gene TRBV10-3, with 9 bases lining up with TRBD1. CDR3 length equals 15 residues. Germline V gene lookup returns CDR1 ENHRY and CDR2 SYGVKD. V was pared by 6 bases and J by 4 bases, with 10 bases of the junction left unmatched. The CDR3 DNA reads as TGTGCCATCAGGACCGGGACAGGGATCCGATACGAGCAGTACTTC. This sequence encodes CAIRTGTGIRYEQYF.

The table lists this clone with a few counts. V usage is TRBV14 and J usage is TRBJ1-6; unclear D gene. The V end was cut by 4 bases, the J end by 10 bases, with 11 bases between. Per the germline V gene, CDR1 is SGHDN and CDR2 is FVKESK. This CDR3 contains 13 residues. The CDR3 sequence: CASSLLTESPLHF. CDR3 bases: TGTGCCAGCAGCCTCCTCACCGAATCACCCCTCCACTTT.

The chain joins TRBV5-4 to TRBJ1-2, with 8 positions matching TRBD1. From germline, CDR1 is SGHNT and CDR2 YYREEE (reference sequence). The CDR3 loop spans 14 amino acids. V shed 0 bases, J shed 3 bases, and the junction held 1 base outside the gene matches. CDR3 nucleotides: TGTGCCAGCAGCTTGGCGGACAGGGACTATGGCTACACCTTC. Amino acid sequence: CASSLADRDYGYTF.

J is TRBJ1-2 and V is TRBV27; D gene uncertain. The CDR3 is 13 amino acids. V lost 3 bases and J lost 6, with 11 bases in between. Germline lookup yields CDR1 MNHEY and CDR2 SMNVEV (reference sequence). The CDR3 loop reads CASSFTWKDGYTF. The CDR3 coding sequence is TGTGCCAGCAGTTTCACCTGGAAGGATGGCTACACCTTC.

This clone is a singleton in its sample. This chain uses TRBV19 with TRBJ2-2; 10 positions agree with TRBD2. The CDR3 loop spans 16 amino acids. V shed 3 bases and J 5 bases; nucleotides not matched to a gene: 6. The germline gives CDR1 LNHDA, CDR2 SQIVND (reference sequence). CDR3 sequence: CASSILAGEITGELFF. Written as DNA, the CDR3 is TGTGCCAGTAGTATTCTAGCGGGAGAAATTACCGGGGAGCTGTTTTTT.

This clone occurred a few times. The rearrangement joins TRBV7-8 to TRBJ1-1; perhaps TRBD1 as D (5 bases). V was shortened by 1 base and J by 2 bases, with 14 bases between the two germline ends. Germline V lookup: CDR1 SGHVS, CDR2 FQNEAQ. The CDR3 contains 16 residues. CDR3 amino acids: CASSLGRGQLNTEAFF. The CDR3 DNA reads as TGTGCCAGCAGCTTAGGCCGGGGCCAACTCAACACTGAAGCTTTCTTT.

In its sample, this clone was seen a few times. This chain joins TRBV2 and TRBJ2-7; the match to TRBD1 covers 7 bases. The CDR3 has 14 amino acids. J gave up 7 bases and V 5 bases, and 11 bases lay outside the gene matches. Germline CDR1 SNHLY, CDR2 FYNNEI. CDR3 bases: TGTGCCAGCAGTTCCGGGACAGACCTTTCGGAGCAGTACTTC. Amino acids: CASSSGTDLSEQYF.